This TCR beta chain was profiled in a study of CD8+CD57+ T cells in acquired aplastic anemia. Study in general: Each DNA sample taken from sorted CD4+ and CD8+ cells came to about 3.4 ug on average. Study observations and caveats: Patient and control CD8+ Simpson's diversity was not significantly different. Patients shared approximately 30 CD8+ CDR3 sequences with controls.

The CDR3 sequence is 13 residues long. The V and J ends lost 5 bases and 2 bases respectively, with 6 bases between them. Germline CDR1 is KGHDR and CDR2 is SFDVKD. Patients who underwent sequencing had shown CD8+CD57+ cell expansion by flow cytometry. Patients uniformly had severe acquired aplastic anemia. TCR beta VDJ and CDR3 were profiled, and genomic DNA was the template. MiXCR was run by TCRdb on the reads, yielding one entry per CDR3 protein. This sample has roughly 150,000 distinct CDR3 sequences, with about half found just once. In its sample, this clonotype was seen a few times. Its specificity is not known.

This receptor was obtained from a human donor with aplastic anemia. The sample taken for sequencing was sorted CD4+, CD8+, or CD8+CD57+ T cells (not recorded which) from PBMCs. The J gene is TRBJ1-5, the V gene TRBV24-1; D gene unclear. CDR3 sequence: CATSGTGNQPQHF. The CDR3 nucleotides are TGTGCCACCAGTGGAACAGGCAATCAGCCCCAGCATTTT.